These 2 T cell receptor beta chains originate from one sample sequenced in a study of post-analysis software for immune sequencing data. Findings and limits, study-wide: TRBV5-6, TRBV5-1 and TRBV20-1 were among four or five TRBV segments more frequent in patients than controls.

Libraries were made from TCR beta cDNA, and they carried unique molecular identifiers. TCRdb independently ran MiXCR on the PCR reads; one entry per CDR3 protein. The data contain some 690,000 distinct CDR3 sequences, roughly three fifths of them seen just once; the ten biggest clones take up around 11%. These receptors have no identified antigens. Sequencing was carried out using blood. Receptors originate from a girl aged 2 to 10 with multiple sclerosis.

The rearrangement uses TRBV12-3 or TRBV12-4 and TRBJ2-3, with D tentatively TRBD1 (5 bases). The CDR3 runs to 14 residues. V was cut by 4 bases and J by 1 base, with 9 bases left in between. The CDR3 DNA sequence: TGTGCCAGCAGTTCTAAGACAGGCACAGATACGCAGTATTTT. It is translated as CASSSKTGTDTQYF.

About this clonotype: One end of the junction is discordant with germline, which a read error may explain. V and J are TRBV3-1 and TRBJ2-7; D is possibly TRBD2 (6 bases). Per germline, CDR1 LGHDT and CDR2 YNNKEL (reference sequence). The CDR3 sequence is 14 residues long. CDR3 in amino acids: CAGSPRRGTYEQYF. Here the CDR3 DNA reads TGTGCCGGCAGCCCCAGGAGGGGCACCTACGAGCAGTACTTC.